This T cell receptor beta chain was recorded in a study of vaccination and CD4 T cells after COVID-19. In the study overall: Post-diagnosis, post-COVID samples were collected after a median around 100 days, ranging 35 to 161. Controls had a CEFX pool, an HIV-1 Nef pool, or no peptide added.

The treatment: roughly 11-day PBMC culture with coronavirus spike peptide pools or control peptides (ViraFEST assay). TCR sequencing followed the expansion of antigen-specific T cells with peptide pools in ViraFEST. Scientists ran DNA taken from cultured CD4+ T cells through the Oncomine TCR Beta short-read assay for sequencing. In TCRdb, the PCR reads were re-called with MiXCR into one record per CDR3 protein. The sample records roughly 15,000 distinct CDR3 sequences, roughly 51% being singletons. Relative to its sample, this clonotype is large. Its antigen is not known. The origin of this receptor is a human donor who had recovered from COVID-19. Source: CD4+ T cells from blood, cultured in vitro, taken before SARS-CoV-2 vaccination.

In DNA, the CDR3 is TGTGCCAGCAGCCTGACTAGCGGGGGCCCCAATGAGCAGTTCTTC. This gives the protein CASSLTSGGPNEQFF. The chain carries TRBV7-3 and TRBJ2-1; 12 bases fit TRBD2. CDR3 length equals 15 residues. The V gene's germline CDR1 is SGHTA and CDR2 FQGTGA. V was clipped by 5 bases and J by 6 bases; unmatched bases: 5.